Detailed here is one T cell receptor (beta chain). The junction had 9 bases not matched to a gene; V was cut back by 4 bases and J by 2 bases. The CDR3 is 15 amino acids. Germline V lookup: CDR1 SGDLS, CDR2 YYNGEE. These data are taken from a study of cytomegalovirus exposure and HLA in healthy donors. Researchers ran the PCR with 60 Vbeta and 13 Jbeta primers. Profiled with immunoSEQ multiplex PCR; TCRdb holds only in-frame clones, not every one. The sample lists under 200,000 clones; roughly 74% were seen once. This clonotype was sampled from a middle-aged woman in good health and CMV-seropositive. What was sequenced was PBMCs. The chain combines TRBV9 with TRBJ2-7; TRBD2 matches at 7 bases. The CDR3 bases are TGTGCCAGCAGCCCCCGGGGGGACGGGACCTACGAGCAGTACTTC. This codes for CASSPRGDGTYEQYF.